Each of the 30 T cell receptor beta chains below was sequenced from the same sample in a study of blood T cell repertoires in COVID-19. The method was immunoSEQ multiplex PCR; TCRdb's version includes in-frame clones alone and lacks a portion of them. The sample holds 50,000 to 55,000 clones, roughly 83% seen once. Specimen: peripheral blood. These receptors originate from an elderly woman with acute or convalescent COVID-19.

The V gene is TRBV2, the J gene TRBJ2-5; D possibly corresponds to TRBD2 (6 bases). The germline V gene has CDR1 SNHLY and CDR2 FYNNEI. V lost 6 bases to trimming and J lost 5 bases, with 19 bases between them. The CDR3 loop spans 15 amino acids. The DNA for the CDR3 is TGTGCCAGCAGCCCCTTACTCGGAAGCGGGGAGACCCAGTACTTC. Protein: CASSPLLGSGETQYF.

CDR3 sequence reads: CASSLYETQYF. The CDR3 DNA reads TGTGCCAGCAGCTTATATGAGACCCAGTACTTC. This chain uses TRBV5-4 with TRBJ2-5, with no clear D. The CDR3 has 11 residues. Trimming took off 2 bases at V and 5 bases at J, with 4 bases between the two ends. Germline loops: CDR1 SGHNT, CDR2 YYREEE (reference sequence). The complete variable domain, with remaining parts taken from reference TRBV5-4 and TRBJ2-5, reads ETGVTQSPTHLIKTRGQQVTLRCSSQSGHNTVSWYQQALGQGPQFIFQYYREEENGRGNFPPRFSGLQFPNYSSELNVNALELDDSALYLCASSLYETQYFGPGTRLLVL.

The rearrangement joins TRBV15 to TRBJ2-7, with 11 bases aligning to TRBD2. The V gene end was trimmed by 2 bases and the J gene end by 2 bases; junction bases not matched to a gene: 2. Germline V gene data show CDR1 as LNHNV and CDR2 as YYDKDF (reference sequence). This CDR3 spans 15 amino acids. CDR3 nucleotide sequence: TGTGCCACCAGCAGAACTAGCGGGGGCCCCTACGAGCAGTACGTC. Translated, it gives CATSRTSGGPYEQYV.

The chain uses TRBV21-1 and TRBJ2-5; the table's D call, TRBD1, was not checked against the DNA. TRBV21-1 counts as a pseudogene. CDR3 length: 10 residues. The chain's CDR3 is CASSDRDKDF. The CDR3 DNA is TGTGCCAGCAGCGACCGGGACAAAGACTTC.

This clone showed up just once. The J gene is TRBJ2-5, the V gene TRBV25-1; 8 bases agree with TRBD1. The CDR3 totals 14 residues. Trimming took 3 bases from V and 5 from J; bases not matched to a gene: 5. The germline V gene encodes CDR1 MGHDK and CDR2 SYGVNS. The CDR3 is CASSDPGGRETQYF. CDR3 DNA sequence: TGTGCCAGCAGTGATCCAGGGGGCAGGGAGACCCAGTACTTC.

The chain links TRBV5-1 to TRBJ2-7; 10 nucleotides agree with TRBD1. The V and J ends lost 0 bases and 2 bases, in that order; junction bases with no gene match: 8. In germline, CDR1 is SGHRS, CDR2 YFSETQ. CDR3 length: 17 amino acids. CDR3 residues: CASSLVPAGTGAYEQYF. The CDR3 region has the DNA TGCGCCAGCAGCTTGGTTCCCGCCGGGACAGGGGCCTACGAGCAGTACTTC. The full variable domain, in which reference TRBV5-1 and TRBJ2-7 provide the parts outside the CDR3, is KAGVTQTPRYLIKTRGQQVTLSCSPISGHRSVSWYQQTPGQGLQFLFEYFSETQRNKGNFPGRFSGRQFSNSRSEMNVSTLELGDSALYLCASSLVPAGTGAYEQYFGPGTRLTVT.

The chain is built from TRBV7-8 and TRBJ2-5, with 8 bases identical to TRBD1. The V gene end was trimmed by 1 base and the J gene end by 1 base; junction bases not matched to a gene: 2. The CDR3 sequence is 15 residues long. In germline, CDR1 is SGHVS, CDR2 FQNEAQ. This CDR3 reads CASSLDRGSQETQYF. The CDR3 coding sequence is TGTGCCAGCAGCTTAGACAGGGGGTCCCAAGAGACCCAGTACTTC.

The chain combines TRBV12-5 with TRBJ1-1; tentative D call: TRBD1 (6 bases). CDR3 size: 13 residues. V was shortened by 6 bases and J by 4 bases, with 12 bases between the two germline ends. CDR1 and CDR2 (germline): LGHNT, FRNRAP. CDR3 sequence reads: CASGRGLGTEAFF. The CDR3 coding sequence is TGTGCTAGTGGGAGGGGGTTAGGCACTGAAGCTTTCTTT.

This chain's CDR3 is CASSVVAGGYQETQYF. The DNA for the CDR3 is TGTGCCAGCAGCGTAGTAGCGGGAGGGTACCAAGAGACCCAGTACTTC. The chain employs TRBV9 and TRBJ2-5; 11 bases are shared with TRBD2. The CDR3 is 16 amino acids. V was pared by 0 bases and J by 0 bases, with 1 base of the junction left unmatched. Germline loops: CDR1 SGDLS, CDR2 YYNGEE.

Only one count was recorded for this clone. J is TRBJ1-4 and V is TRBV19, with D possibly TRBD1 on 6 matching bases. V was trimmed by 7 bases and J by 7 bases, leaving 16 bases between them. The CDR3 covers 14 residues. The germline V gene has CDR1 LNHDA and CDR2 SQIVND (reference sequence). CDR3 sequence (DNA): TGTGCCAGTAACGACAGGACAACGGGTGAAAAACTGTTTTTT. Protein product: CASNDRTTGEKLFF.

This chain uses TRBV5-6 with TRBJ1-4, with 10 bases lining up with TRBD1. The CDR3 has 16 amino acids. Losses at the gene ends were 0 bases for V and 8 bases for J; bases not matched to a gene: 7. Germline-derived CDR1 and CDR2 are SGHDT and YYEEEE. CDR3 region: CASSLVGTGDGEKLFF. CDR3 nucleotides: TGTGCCAGCAGCTTGGTAGGGACAGGGGACGGGGAAAAACTGTTTTTT.

This clone was counted once. The V call is TRBV19, the J call TRBJ1-6; D uncertain. The germline V gene has CDR1 LNHDA and CDR2 SQIVND (reference sequence). The CDR3 is made up of 14 amino acids. Between the trimmed V and J ends, which lost 10 bases and 1 base, there was a span of 11 bases. CDR3 sequence: CATSTVSYNSPLHF. CDR3 sequence (DNA): TGTGCCACTTCCACAGTGTCCTATAATTCACCCCTCCACTTT.

The rearrangement links TRBV5-4 to TRBJ1-1, with D possibly TRBD1 on 5 matching bases. The CDR3 spans 13 residues. Germline V gene sequence: CDR1 SGHNT, CDR2 YYREEE (reference sequence). V was shortened by 4 bases and J by 2 bases, with 9 bases between the two germline ends. The CDR3: CASSVDSNTEAFF. CDR3 in DNA: TGTGCCAGCAGCGTCGACAGCAACACTGAAGCTTTCTTT.

This clone has just a few counts. This CDR3 reads CASSLLGQNEQYF. CDR3 in DNA: TGTGCCAGCAGCTTGTTGGGCCAGAACGAGCAGTACTTC. The chain recombines TRBV11-2 with TRBJ2-7; D call uncertain. V was pared by 3 bases and J by 5 bases, with 11 bases between. The CDR3 spans 13 residues. Germline V gene sequence: CDR1 SGHAT, CDR2 FQNNGV. Based on the CDR3 plus reference TRBV11-2 and TRBJ2-7, the full variable domain is EAGVAQSPRYKIIEKRQSVAFWCNPISGHATLYWYQQILGQGPKLLIQFQNNGVVDDSQLPKDRFSAERLKGVDSTLKIQPAKLEDSAVYLCASSLLGQNEQYFGPGTRLTVT.

This clone was found once. The V and J genes are TRBV6-5 and TRBJ1-5; 8 nucleotides align to TRBD1. Germline V gene sequence: CDR1 MNHEY, CDR2 SVGAGI. This CDR3 spans 15 amino acids. V shed 4 bases and J 5 bases; nucleotides not matched to a gene: 7. CDR3 nucleotides: TGTGCCAGCAGTTTCGACAGGGGTGGGCATCAGCCCCAGCATTTT. This gives the protein CASSFDRGGHQPQHF.

This rearrangement joins TRBV11-3 to TRBJ2-1; 9 nucleotides agree with TRBD1. With 1 base clipped from V and 4 bases from J, the junction kept 5 bases outside the gene matches. The CDR3 spans 16 residues. CDR1 and CDR2 (germline): SGHNT, YENEEA. This CDR3 is CASSLGGTGLYNEQFF. CDR3 in DNA: TGTGCCAGCAGCTTAGGCGGGACAGGGCTATACAATGAGCAGTTCTTC. The full variable domain, with the rest looked up from reference TRBV11-3 and TRBJ2-1, is EAGVVQSPRYKIIEKKQPVAFWCNPISGHNTLYWYLQNLGQGPELLIRYENEEAVDDSQLPKDRFSAERLKGVDSTLKIQPAELGDSAVYLCASSLGGTGLYNEQFFGPGTRLTVL.

This clone has just one count. The V gene is TRBV2, the J gene TRBJ2-1; 7 positions match TRBD2. Germline lookup yields CDR1 SNHLY and CDR2 FYNNEI. V lost 2 bases and J lost 3; bases outside the gene matches: 7. The CDR3 has 16 amino acids. The CDR3 loop reads CASSEWGGSLYNEQFF. The CDR3 bases are TGTGCCAGCAGTGAATGGGGCGGGAGCCTCTACAATGAGCAGTTCTTC.

The V call is TRBV5-5, the J call TRBJ2-7; TRBD2 matches at 13 bases. The junction had 6 bases not matched to a gene; V was cut back by 4 bases and J by 2 bases. There are 16 residues in the CDR3. Germline V gene data show CDR1 as SGHKS and CDR2 as YYEKEE (reference sequence). CDR3 sequence reads: CASSPPGLAGTYEQYV. CDR3 DNA sequence: TGTGCCAGCAGCCCTCCGGGACTAGCGGGGACCTACGAGCAGTACGTC.

The rearrangement uses TRBV3-1 (or the pseudogene TRBV3-2) and TRBJ2-2; 13 bases agree with TRBD2. The junction had 3 bases not matched to a gene; V was cut back by 4 bases and J by 7 bases. CDR1 is LGHDT and CDR2 is YNNKEL in the germline V gene (reference sequence). This CDR3 comprises 15 residues. The CDR3 region has the DNA TGTGCCAGCAGCCCCACTAGCGGGAGGGTCGGGGAGCTGTTTTTT. Encoded protein: CASSPTSGRVGELFF.

The CDR3 is CASSPGRGPEEQYF. In nucleotides, the CDR3 is TGTGCCAGCAGCCCGGGCAGGGGGCCGGAAGAGCAGTACTTC. V usage is TRBV3-1 (or the pseudogene TRBV3-2) and J usage is TRBJ2-7; 8 bases are shared with TRBD1. V gave up 4 bases and J gave up 7 bases; unmatched junction bases: 9. Germline values: CDR1 LGHDT, CDR2 YNNKEL (reference sequence). The CDR3 totals 14 residues.

The J gene is TRBJ1-1, the V gene TRBV2; no reliable D call. The CDR3 sequence is 15 residues long. The germline V gene has CDR1 SNHLY and CDR2 FYNNEI. V shed 6 bases and J shed 1 base, with 15 bases lying between them. The CDR3 sequence is CASRRTGIQNTEAFF. CDR3 nucleotide sequence: TGTGCCAGCAGGCGGACTGGGATCCAGAACACTGAAGCTTTCTTT. The whole variable domain, filled in from reference TRBV2 and TRBJ1-1, reads EPEVTQTPSHQVTQMGQEVILRCVPISNHLYFYWYRQILGQKVEFLVSFYNNEISEKSEIFDDQFSVERPDGSNFTLKIRSTKLEDSAMYFCASRRTGIQNTEAFFGQGTRLTVV.

The V gene is TRBV5-1, the J gene TRBJ1-1; no reliable D call. This CDR3 is 12 amino acids long. V lost 0 bases to trimming and J lost 7 bases, with 7 bases between them. Per germline, CDR1 SGHRS and CDR2 YFSETQ. In DNA, the CDR3 is TGCGCCAGCAGCTTGGTTTCAGGTGAAGCTTTCTTT. It yields the protein CASSLVSGEAFF.

V gene TRBV7-9 combines with J gene TRBJ2-5, with D possibly matching TRBD2 (5 bases). Germline loops: CDR1 SEHNR, CDR2 FQNEAQ (reference sequence). Trimming stripped 6 bases from V and 4 bases from J, with 21 bases between. The CDR3 length is 16 residues. The CDR3 region has the DNA TGTGCCAGCAGTCCACCGGCTGGAGGAGTTAGAGAGACCCAGTACTTC. It yields the protein CASSPPAGGVRETQYF.

The chain joins TRBV6-5 to TRBJ2-3; 7 nucleotides agree with TRBD1. The CDR3 contains 14 residues. V was pared by 9 bases and J by 1 base, with 7 bases of the junction left unmatched. CDR1 and CDR2 from the germline V gene are MNHEY and SVGAGI. In DNA, the CDR3 is TGTGCCAGTCAGGGGGTCTCTCGCACAGATACGCAGTATTTT. This codes for CASQGVSRTDTQYF.

CDR3 residues: CATSRAETGLKYGYTF. The DNA of the CDR3 is TGTGCCACCAGCAGAGCAGAGACAGGGTTAAAGTACGGCTACACCTTC. This rearrangement joins TRBV15 to TRBJ1-2, with 7 positions matching TRBD1. The CDR3 is made up of 16 amino acids. Germline-derived CDR1 and CDR2 are LNHNV and YYDKDF (reference sequence). V was clipped by 1 base and J by 8 bases; unmatched bases: 13. The entire variable domain, with the rest obtained from reference TRBV15 and TRBJ1-2, is as follows: DAMVIQNPRYQVTQFGKPVTLSCSQTLNHNVMYWYQQKSSQAPKLLFHYYDKDFNNEADTPDNFQSRRPNTSFCFLDIRSPGLGDTAMYLCATSRAETGLKYGYTFGSGTRLTVV.

V is TRBV30 and J is TRBJ2-7; TRBD1 is a possible D gene (6 bases). CDR3 length: 16 amino acids. CDR1 GTSNPN and CDR2 SVGIG come from the germline V gene (reference sequence). Trimming stripped 1 base from V and 7 bases from J, with 23 bases between. The CDR3 bases are TGTGCCTGGAGTGACAGGCCCGCCAGGGGATGGAAAGAGCAGTACTTC. It specifies CAWSDRPARGWKEQYF. Full variable domain (outside the CDR3, taken from reference TRBV30 and TRBJ2-7): SQTIHQWPATLVQPVGSPLSLECTVEGTSNPNLYWYRQAAGRGLQLLFYSVGIGQISSEVPQNLSASRPQDRQFILSSKKLLLSDSGFYLCAWSDRPARGWKEQYFGPGTRLTVT.

The chain has TRBV28 and TRBJ2-5, with 7 bases that match TRBD1. The CDR3 extends over 16 amino acids. Germline V lookup: CDR1 MDHEN, CDR2 SYDVKM. V lost 5 bases to trimming and J lost 4 bases; unmatched junction nucleotides: 13. The CDR3 sequence: CASSKNRGEKRETQYF. The CDR3 region has the DNA TGTGCCAGCAGTAAAAACAGGGGAGAGAAAAGAGAGACCCAGTACTTC.

This chain links TRBV6-2 or TRBV6-3 with TRBJ1-2, with no clear D. CDR1 is MNHEY, CDR2 SVGEGT, per germline. The CDR3 covers 13 residues. Deletions cut 6 bases from V and 3 bases from J, with 11 bases between. The CDR3 spells CASSSGFYYGYTF. CDR3 DNA: TGTGCCAGCAGCTCGGGGTTCTACTATGGCTACACCTTC.

The chain carries TRBV27 and TRBJ1-1; no reliable D call. The CDR3 extends over 15 amino acids. Trimming removed 1 base from V and 3 bases from J, with 12 bases in between. Germline CDR1 is MNHEY and CDR2 is SMNVEV (reference sequence). CDR3 residues: CASSLWSPSYTEAFF. The DNA for the CDR3 is TGTGCCAGCAGTTTATGGTCCCCCAGTTACACTGAAGCTTTCTTT.

The chain links TRBV6-5 to TRBJ1-2; D not certain. There are 13 residues in the CDR3. Looked up from germline, CDR1 is MNHEY and CDR2 is SVGAGI. V gave up 10 bases and J gave up 7 bases, with 19 bases separating them. The CDR3 DNA is TGTGCCACGCGCCAGCCGGGGTCCGGTGGCTACACCTTC. This gives the protein CATRQPGSGGYTF.